Presented here are 6 T cell receptor beta chains from one specimen sequenced in a study of blood T cell dynamics during melanoma immunotherapy. Produced via immunoSEQ multiplex PCR; TCRdb's table is partial and in-frame only. The sample includes under 8,000 clones, over 70% of them seen just once. Time point here: pre-treatment baseline. The sample in question was blood, obtained from a patient treated with checkpoint blockade. Receptors originate from a human donor with melanoma.

The V and J genes are TRBV29-1 and TRBJ2-2; 8 nucleotides align to TRBD2. V trimming: 6 bases; J trimming: 1 base; junction bases outside the gene matches: 7. The CDR3 runs to 15 residues. Germline-derived CDR1 and CDR2 are SQVTM and ANQGSEA. CDR3 protein: CSVTSSGLNTGELFF. The CDR3 nucleotides read TGCAGCGTAACATCTAGCGGGCTGAACACCGGGGAGCTGTTTTTT.

This clone was counted between two and nine times. The rearrangement links TRBV2 to TRBJ2-6; D uncertain. Trimming stripped 1 base from V and 1 base from J, with 5 bases between. The CDR3 is 15 amino acids. CDR1 and CDR2 (germline): SNHLY, FYNNEI. The CDR3, as DNA: TGTGCCAGCAGTGAAGTGGGGTCTGGGGCCAACGTCCTGACTTTC. Encoded protein: CASSEVGSGANVLTF.

This rearrangement joins TRBV6-6 to TRBJ2-7, with 8 nucleotides matching TRBD2. CDR3 length: 14 amino acids. Unmatched junction bases numbered 6, after V lost 6 bases and J lost 2 bases. Germline lookup yields CDR1 MNHNY and CDR2 SVGAGI (reference sequence). DNA of the CDR3: TGTGCCAGCAGCTTAAGCGGGGGCGCCTACGAGCAGTACTTC. Protein: CASSLSGGAYEQYF.

This clone has a handful of counts. Other DNA variants within this sample encode the same CDR3. V and J are TRBV13 and TRBJ2-7; no clear D gene. CDR3 length equals 15 residues. Between the trimmed V and J ends, which lost 0 bases and 7 bases, there was a span of 16 bases. Germline V CDR1 and CDR2: PRHDT, FYEKMQ (reference sequence). CDR3 region: CASSLGSSGFREQYF. CDR3 coding DNA: TGTGCCAGCAGCTTAGGGTCGAGTGGGTTTCGGGAGCAGTACTTC.

As DNA, the CDR3 is TGTGCCAGCAGTAGGGACAACTCTGGAAACACCATATATTTT. Its protein is CASSRDNSGNTIYF. The chain carries TRBV2 and TRBJ1-3; possibly TRBD1 for D (6 bases). Germline CDR1 reads SNHLY; CDR2 reads FYNNEI. Trimming cost V 5 bases and J 0 bases, with 8 bases left between them. This CDR3 region has 14 residues.

This clone appeared a few times. This chain joins TRBV5-4 and TRBJ1-5; TRBD1 aligns across 11 bases. Germline trimming cut 4 bases from V and 7 bases from J; bases unmatched to any gene: 4. The CDR3 has 14 amino acids. Germline values: CDR1 SGHNT, CDR2 YYREEE (reference sequence). The CDR3, as DNA: TGTGCCAGCAGCACCGGGACAGGGGGGCAGCCCCAGCATTTT. This translates into CASSTGTGGQPQHF.